In this sample, the clone carrying this T cell receptor (beta chain) turned up many times. This sample was taken from a study of blood T cell repertoires in COVID-19. At the level of the study: Both acute and convalescent COVID-19 samples were obtained from the United States, Italy and Spain. T cells, B-cell-depleted T cells, or PBMCs provided the cDNA or gDNA that served as material.

In germline, CDR1 is SGHTA, CDR2 FQGNSA. With 5 bases removed from V and 4 bases from J, the gap between germline ends came to 9 bases. The CDR3 is 13 amino acids. Original methodology: Amplification with reference gene primers provided the estimates of nucleated cell counts. Profiling relied on immunoSEQ multiplex PCR, and the TCRdb table lists in-frame clones only, not all of them. That table gives V, J and clone size, and the DNA gave D and trimming. Among 130,000 or so clones, around four fifths were seen once, and the ten largest hold 9% to 14%. This clonotype was obtained from a human donor in a cohort sampled during active COVID-19. Specimen: peripheral blood. This chain connects TRBV7-2 to TRBJ1-5; D ambiguous. The CDR3 here is CASSQALNQPQHF. CDR3 coding DNA: TGTGCCAGCAGCCAGGCCCTGAATCAGCCCCAGCATTTT.